This paragraph covers one TCR beta chain sequence. This record belongs to a study of cytomegalovirus exposure and HLA in healthy donors. Study-level information: Drawn from HLA-typed donors, around 85 million unique TCRs were held in an early data release.

The CDR3 consists of 15 residues. Germline V lookup: CDR1 KGHSH, CDR2 LQKENI. V shed 5 bases and J shed 3 bases, with 16 bases lying between them. Researchers ran the PCR with 60 Vbeta and 13 Jbeta primers. Assay used: immunoSEQ multiplex PCR; TCRdb lists only in-frame clones, some missing. This table has around 190,000 clones, over 75% appearing once. The sequenced sample was PBMCs. This sequence was found in a woman aged 45-59 years in good health and CMV-seronegative. The J gene is TRBJ1-1, the V gene TRBV18; the D is unclear. CDR3 bases: TGTGCCAGCTCATCCCTCCTGACACCGGACACTGAAGCTTTCTTT. This sequence encodes CASSSLLTPDTEAFF.